A selection of T cell receptor beta chains follows, all from one sample in a study of Ad26.COV2.S vaccination and SARS-CoV-2 variants. Sequencing was performed with immunoSEQ multiplex PCR; in TCRdb, only in-frame clones are kept and a portion is missing. The sample has more than 250,000 clones, around 87% seen once. The sample consisted of peripheral blood, taken in a trial of Ad26.COV2.S vaccine versus placebo. The receptors originated from a person between 18 and 60 years old who received the Ad26.COV2.S COVID-19 vaccine or a placebo. CDR3s include the opening cysteine and the closing phenylalanine or tryptophan. The order of the fields is D gene, V gene, J gene, clone size, CDR3 DNA, CDR3 protein. A D gene is named only where the DNA matches it firmly. Clone size appears in some rows only: once, few, many, or a class for an expanded clone.

D: .
V: TRBV5-4
J: TRBJ1-1
size: once
DNA: TGTGCCAGCAGCTCAATCGACGGCTCCACTGAAGCTTTCTTT
CDR3: CASSSIDGSTEAFF

D: .
V: TRBV7-3
J: TRBJ1-6
size: .
DNA: TGTGCCAGCAGCCGCCGGGGGGGACAAAGTAATTCACCCCTCCACTTT
CDR3: CASSRRGGQSNSPLHF

D: TRBD1
V: TRBV2
J: TRBJ1-6
size: .
DNA: TGTGCCAGCAGTGTCGGAGGGGGCAGGGGCTATAATTCACCCCTCCACTTT
CDR3: CASSVGGGRGYNSPLHF

D: .
V: TRBV21-1
J: TRBJ1-2
size: .
DNA: TGTGCCAGCAGCTACCGAAGATCTGGCTACACCTTC
CDR3: CASSYRRSGYTF

D: .
V: TRBV6-5
J: TRBJ1-2
size: .
DNA: TGTGCCAGCAGTTCCACCCGACATTTTTTTGGCTACACCTTC
CDR3: CASSSTRHFFGYTF

D: TRBD1
V: TRBV7-6
J: TRBJ1-3
size: few
DNA: TGTGCCAGCAGCTTACTTCCCGGGACAGGGCAAGGAAACACCATATATTTT
CDR3: CASSLLPGTGQGNTIYF

D: TRBD2
V: TRBV6-4
J: TRBJ2-3
size: .
DNA: TGTGCCAGCAGTGATTTAGCGGGAGAAAGGGATACGCAGTATTTT
CDR3: CASSDLAGERDTQYF

D: TRBD1
V: TRBV10-3
J: TRBJ1-2
size: .
DNA: TGTGCCATCAGTGAGTCGGTGACAGGGGGCTATGGCTACACCTTC
CDR3: CAISESVTGGYGYTF

D: TRBD2
V: TRBV30
J: TRBJ2-2
size: .
DNA: TGTGCCTGTGGACTAGCGGGAGGTAATACCGGGGAGCTGTTTTTT
CDR3: CACGLAGGNTGELFF

D: .
V: TRBV21-1
J: TRBJ2-7
size: .
DNA: TGTGCCAGCAGCAAGGGGGGGGCCTACTACGAGCAGTACTTC
CDR3: CASSKGGAYYEQYF

D: .
V: TRBV4-1
J: TRBJ1-2
size: .
DNA: TGCGCCAGCAGCCAAGATACAGGGACCTATGGCTACACCTTC
CDR3: CASSQDTGTYGYTF

D: .
V: TRBV20-1
J: TRBJ1-4
size: .
DNA: TGCAGTGCTAGTGGGGGTTTCTCAAATGAAAAACTGTTTTTT
CDR3: CSASGGFSNEKLFF

D: TRBD1
V: TRBV5-3
J: TRBJ2-7
size: .
DNA: TGTGCCAGAAGCTTTGACAGGGTCCCGACCAGCTACGAGCAGTACTTC
CDR3: CARSFDRVPTSYEQYF

D: TRBD2
V: TRBV7-9
J: TRBJ2-6
size: .
DNA: TGTGCCAGCAGCCCACCGACAGCGGGGGGCTCTGGGGCCAACGTCCTGACTTTC
CDR3: CASSPPTAGGSGANVLTF

D: .
V: TRBV30
J: TRBJ2-3
size: .
DNA: TGTGCCTGGAGTGTACTGGGGTCAGAGGCTAACACAGATACGCAGTATTTT
CDR3: CAWSVLGSEANTDTQYF

D: TRBD2
V: TRBV7-3
J: TRBJ2-2
size: once
DNA: TGTGCCAGCAGCGCGACTAGCGGTGCCGGGGAGCTGTTTTTT
CDR3: CASSATSGAGELFF

D: TRBD2
V: TRBV27
J: TRBJ2-7
size: .
DNA: TGTGCCAGCAGTTTAAAGCGGGGGGCACGCGAGCAGTACTTC
CDR3: CASSLKRGAREQYF

D: .
V: TRBV2
J: TRBJ2-3
size: once
DNA: TGTGCCAGCAGTGAACGTGCAGATACGCAGTATTTT
CDR3: CASSERADTQYF

D: TRBD1
V: TRBV25-1
J: TRBJ2-2
size: .
DNA: TGTGCCAGCAGTCCAGGGGGCCCCGGGGAGCTGTTTTTT
CDR3: CASSPGGPGELFF

D: TRBD2
V: TRBV5-4
J: TRBJ2-2
size: .
DNA: TGTGCCAGCAGCTCAGCGGGACTAGCGGCGAACACCGGGGAGCTGTTTTTT
CDR3: CASSSAGLAANTGELFF

D: .
V: TRBV9
J: TRBJ1-3
size: .
DNA: TGTGCCAGCAGCGTTTCGGGCTTGATCTCTGGAAACACCATATATTTT
CDR3: CASSVSGLISGNTIYF

D: TRBD2
V: TRBV5-1
J: TRBJ2-3
size: once
DNA: TGCGCCAGCATGACTAGCGGGAGAGGGACAGATACGCAGTATTTT
CDR3: CASMTSGRGTDTQYF

D: .
V: TRBV7-8
J: TRBJ1-1
size: .
DNA: TGTGCCAGCAGCGCCCAACAGGCGAACACTGAAGCTTTCTTT
CDR3: CASSAQQANTEAFF

D: .
V: TRBV30
J: TRBJ1-1
size: .
DNA: TGTGCCTGGAGGTCCGAATGGAACACTGAAGCTTTCTTT
CDR3: CAWRSEWNTEAFF

D: TRBD1
V: TRBV5-1
J: TRBJ1-1
size: .
DNA: TGCGCCAGCAGCATCGGGACAGTGAACACTGAAGCTTTCTTT
CDR3: CASSIGTVNTEAFF

D: TRBD1
V: TRBV9
J: TRBJ1-1
size: once
DNA: TGTGCCAGCAGCCCCGGGACAGCGAACACTGAAGCTTTCTTT
CDR3: CASSPGTANTEAFF

D: .
V: TRBV5-1
J: TRBJ2-3
size: .
DNA: TGCGCCAGCAGCTTTTATCTAGGCGGCGCCTCGAGCACAGATACGCAGTATTTT
CDR3: CASSFYLGGASSTDTQYF

D: TRBD1
V: TRBV9
J: TRBJ1-2
size: .
DNA: TGTGCCAGCAGCGTAGTGGCAGGGGGCGTTATAGGCTACACCTTC
CDR3: CASSVVAGGVIGYTF

D: .
V: TRBV3-1/TRBV3-2
J: TRBJ1-2
size: .
DNA: TGTGCCAGCAGCGCTAGGGACCTGAACTATGGCTACACCTTC
CDR3: CASSARDLNYGYTF

D: TRBD1
V: TRBV28
J: TRBJ1-2
size: .
DNA: TGTGCCAGCAGTACAGGGGCGCAGGCTGGCTACACCTTC
CDR3: CASSTGAQAGYTF

D: .
V: TRBV7-9
J: TRBJ1-6
size: few
DNA: TGTGCCAGCAGCTTGGAGGGGACCGCTTACTTT
CDR3: CASSLEGTAYF

D: .
V: TRBV5-1
J: TRBJ2-3
size: once
DNA: TGCGCCAGCAGTCGGCAGGGGGCGGGAGGCCGCACAGATACGCAGTATTTT
CDR3: CASSRQGAGGRTDTQYF

D: TRBD2
V: TRBV19
J: TRBJ2-1
size: .
DNA: TGTGCCAGTAGTCATCCGAGCGGGAGCGGGAATGAGCAGTTCTTC
CDR3: CASSHPSGSGNEQFF

D: TRBD1
V: TRBV3-1/TRBV3-2
J: TRBJ1-5
size: .
DNA: TGTGCCAGCAGCCCGGGACAGGGTCGCCAGCCCCAGCATTTT
CDR3: CASSPGQGRQPQHF